This T cell receptor beta chain was retrieved from a study of T cell responses to AZD1222 COVID-19 vaccine. Study conclusions and caveats: Dominant CD4 TCR responses targeted spike regions 160-218 and 743-854. It was only 6 or 7 AZD1222 recipients who were seropositive at baseline. Donors were mostly white British, more females; clonal diversity possibly underestimated.

In germline, CDR1 is SGHDN, CDR2 FVKESK. The ends lost 5 bases at V and 6 bases at J; junction bases unmatched: 3. The CDR3 sequence is 13 residues long. Investigators merged groups given second doses at roughly 4 or roughly 12 weeks. Profiled with immunoSEQ multiplex PCR; TCRdb holds only in-frame clones, not every one. This sample has approximately 110,000 clones; more than 80% occur once, and the top ten carry almost 4.5%. To note about this clone: The antigen is undetermined.

The receptor was derived from an adult who received the AZD1222 COVID-19 vaccine. Here the sequenced sample was peripheral blood, taken 28 days after the second AZD1222 dose. The chain carries TRBV14 and TRBJ2-1; 8 positions match TRBD1. CDR3 sequence reads: CASSTTGGNEQFF. CDR3 DNA sequence: TGTGCCAGCAGCACTACAGGGGGCAATGAGCAGTTCTTC.